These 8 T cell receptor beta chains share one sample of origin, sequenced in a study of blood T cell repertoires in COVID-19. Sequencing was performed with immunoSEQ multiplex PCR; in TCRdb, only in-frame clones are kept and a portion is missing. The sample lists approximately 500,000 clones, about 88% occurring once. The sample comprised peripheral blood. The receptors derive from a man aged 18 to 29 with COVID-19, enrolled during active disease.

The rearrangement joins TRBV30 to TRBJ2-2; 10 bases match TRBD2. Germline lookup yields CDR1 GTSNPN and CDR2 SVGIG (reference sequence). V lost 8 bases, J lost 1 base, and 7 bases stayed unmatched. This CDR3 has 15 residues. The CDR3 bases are TGTGCCGGGGCTAGCGGGAGATGGAACACCGGGGAGCTGTTTTTT. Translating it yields CAGASGRWNTGELFF.

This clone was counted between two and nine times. CDR3 amino acids: CASTLNTEAFF. CDR3 nucleotide sequence: TGTGCTTCTACCTTGAACACTGAAGCTTTCTTT. The V gene is TRBV11-2, the J gene TRBJ1-1, with D unclear. CDR1 and CDR2 from the germline V gene are SGHAT and FQNNGV. The CDR3 is made up of 11 amino acids. Supplemented by reference TRBV11-2 and TRBJ1-1, the full variable domain reads EAGVAQSPRYKIIEKRQSVAFWCNPISGHATLYWYQQILGQGPKLLIQFQNNGVVDDSQLPKDRFSAERLKGVDSTLKIQPAKLEDSAVYLCASTLNTEAFFGQGTRLTVV.

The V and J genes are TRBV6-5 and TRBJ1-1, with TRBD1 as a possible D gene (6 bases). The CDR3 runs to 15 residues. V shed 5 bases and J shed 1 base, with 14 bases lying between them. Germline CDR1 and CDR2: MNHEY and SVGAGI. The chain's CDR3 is CASSPLGQGNTEAFF. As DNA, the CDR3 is TGTGCCAGCAGTCCCCTGGGACAAGGGAACACTGAAGCTTTCTTT.

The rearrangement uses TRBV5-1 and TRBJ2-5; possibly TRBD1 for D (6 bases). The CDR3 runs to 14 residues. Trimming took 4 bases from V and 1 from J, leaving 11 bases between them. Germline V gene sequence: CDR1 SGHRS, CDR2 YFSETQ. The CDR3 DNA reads TGCGCCAGCAGCCGGACAGACCCCCAAGAGACCCAGTACTTC. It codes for CASSRTDPQETQYF.

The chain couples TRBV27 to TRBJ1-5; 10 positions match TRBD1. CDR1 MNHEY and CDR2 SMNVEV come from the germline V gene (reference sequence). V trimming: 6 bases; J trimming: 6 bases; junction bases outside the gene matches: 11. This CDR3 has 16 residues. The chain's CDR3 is CASSPGQGLVGQPQHF. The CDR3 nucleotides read TGTGCCAGCAGCCCGGGACAGGGGTTGGTAGGTCAGCCCCAGCATTTT.

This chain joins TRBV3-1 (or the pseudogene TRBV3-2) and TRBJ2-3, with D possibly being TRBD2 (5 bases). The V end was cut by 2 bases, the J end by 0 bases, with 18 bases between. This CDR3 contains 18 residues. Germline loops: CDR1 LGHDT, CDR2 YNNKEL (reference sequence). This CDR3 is CASSQSLPDLGSTDTQYF. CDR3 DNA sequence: TGTGCCAGCAGCCAAAGTCTCCCGGACTTGGGGAGCACAGATACGCAGTATTTT.

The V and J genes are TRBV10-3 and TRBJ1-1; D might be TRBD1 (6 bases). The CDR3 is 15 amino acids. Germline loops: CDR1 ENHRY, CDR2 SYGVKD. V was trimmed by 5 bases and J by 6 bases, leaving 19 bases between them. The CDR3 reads CAISIKGRGYAEAFF. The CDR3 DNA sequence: TGTGCCATCAGTATAAAGGGTAGGGGGTATGCTGAAGCTTTCTTT.

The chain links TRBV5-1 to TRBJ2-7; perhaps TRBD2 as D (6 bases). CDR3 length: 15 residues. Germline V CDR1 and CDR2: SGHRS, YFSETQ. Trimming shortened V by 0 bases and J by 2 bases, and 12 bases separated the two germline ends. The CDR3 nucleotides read TGCGCCAGCAGCTTGGCGGTAGCGGAGGCCTACGAGCAGTACTTC. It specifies CASSLAVAEAYEQYF.